These 23 T cell receptor beta chains were all obtained from the same sample, sequenced in a study of T cells in Graves' hyperthyroidism and ophthalmopathy (dated 2019 in TCRdb). Libraries were built with multiplex PCR. This sample was sequenced with an Illumina HiSeq 2000. Amplification of TCR beta CDR3 regions was carried out from RNA transcripts. For the first round of RT-PCR on the TCR CDR3, the HTBI primer set was used together with the Qiagen OneStep RT-PCR kit. The public reads were reprocessed in TCRdb via fastp at Q25 and MiXCR, keeping in-frame beta chains. Under each unique CDR3 protein, matching rows form one entry showing the most common genes and DNA. This sample has roughly 510,000 distinct CDR3 sequences in its table, and around 50% of those were observed once. The leading ten clones occupy about two fifths of the sample. The sequenced material came from peripheral blood or thyroid tissue (not recorded which). The receptors derive from an adult woman with Graves' disease, either hyperthyroidism or ophthalmopathy (not recorded which).

V usage is TRBV10-3 and J usage is TRBJ2-3; a possible D gene is TRBD2 (6 bases). The germline V gene encodes CDR1 ENHRY and CDR2 SYGVKD. The CDR3 is 16 residues long. The V gene lost 2 bases and the J gene lost 0 bases, with 12 bases spanning the gap. The CDR3 nucleotides read TGTGCCATCAGTGAGCCGGGGGAATCTAGCACAGATACGCAGTATTTT. Its translation: CAISEPGESSTDTQYF.

This chain joins TRBV9 and TRBJ1-4; D is undetermined. The CDR3 spans 14 residues. The V and J ends lost 4 bases and 8 bases respectively, with 15 bases between them. The germline V gene encodes CDR1 SGDLS and CDR2 YYNGEE. The CDR3: CASSMGGSEEKLFF. The CDR3 coding sequence is TGTGCCAGCAGCATGGGCGGGTCCGAAGAAAAACTGTTTTTT.

The CDR3 protein is CASSERENSPLHF. The CDR3, as DNA: TGCGCCAGCAGTGAAAGGGAGAATTCACCCCTCCACTTT. V and J are TRBV5-1 and TRBJ1-6; D ambiguous. The V end lost 5 bases, the J end lost 7 bases, and 10 bases lay between the germline ends. The germline gives CDR1 SGHRS, CDR2 YFSETQ. This CDR3 spans 13 amino acids.

This clonotype was picked up many times. The J gene is TRBJ2-7, the V gene TRBV29-1; D remains ambiguous. Germline CDR1 reads SQVTM; CDR2 reads ANQGSEA. V lost 5 bases, J lost 0 bases, and 11 bases lay in between. The CDR3 has 13 amino acids. CDR3 residues: CSVRSGTSYEQYF. CDR3 nucleotide sequence: TGCAGCGTTAGATCCGGAACCTCCTACGAGCAGTACTTC.

This clonotype was counted ten times or more. The chain recombines TRBV5-6 with TRBJ2-7, with D perhaps matching TRBD1 or TRBD2 (7 bases each). V was shortened by 4 bases and J by 0 bases, with 14 bases between the two germline ends. Germline values: CDR1 SGHDT, CDR2 YYEEEE. The CDR3 is 15 residues long. The CDR3 DNA reads TGTGCCAGCAGCCGACAGGGAGGGAGCTCCTACGAGCAGTACTTC. The encoded protein is CASSRQGGSSYEQYF.

About this clonotype itself: Germline is not matched at one junction end, which may reflect a read error. This chain links TRBV5-1 with TRBJ2-6; 7 bases align to TRBD1. This CDR3 has 16 residues. The V gene's germline CDR1 is SGHRS and CDR2 YFSETQ. CDR3 in amino acids: CVSSLTTGVGANVLTF. For the CDR3, the DNA is TGCGTCAGCAGCTTGACCACAGGGGTTGGGGCCAACGTCCTGACTTTC.

The rearrangement uses TRBV6-5 and TRBJ2-2; 8 positions match TRBD2. Germline V gives CDR1 MNHEY, CDR2 SVGAGI. The CDR3 loop spans 16 amino acids. After removal of 7 bases from V and 7 bases from J, the junction contained 14 bases not matched to a gene. As DNA, the CDR3 is TGTGCCAGCACCGGCTCGCGAGCGGGAGTGGGCGGGGAGCTGTTTTTT. Its protein is CASTGSRAGVGGELFF.

V gene TRBV9 combines with J gene TRBJ2-5; 11 nucleotides line up with TRBD1. The germline V gene encodes CDR1 SGDLS and CDR2 YYNGEE. The CDR3 consists of 15 residues. The junction had 3 bases not matched to a gene; V was cut back by 0 bases and J by 5 bases. The CDR3 DNA reads as TGTGCCAGCAGCGTAGCCGGACAGGGGGCCGAGACCCAGTACTTC. This gives the protein CASSVAGQGAETQYF.

The genes are TRBV2 and TRBJ2-6; 7 bases agree with TRBD1. The CDR3 spans 17 residues. Trimming took 8 bases from V and 0 from J; bases not matched to a gene: 10. CDR1 and CDR2 (germline): SNHLY, FYNNEI. The CDR3 is CASLAGTEFSGANVLTF. Here the CDR3 DNA reads TGTGCCAGCCTCGCCGGGACAGAGTTCTCTGGGGCCAACGTCCTGACTTTC. Full variable domain (remainder filled in from reference TRBV2 and TRBJ2-6): EPEVTQTPSHQVTQMGQEVILRCVPISNHLYFYWYRQILGQKVEFLVSFYNNEISEKSEIFDDQFSVERPDGSNFTLKIRSTKLEDSAMYFCASLAGTEFSGANVLTFGAGSRLTVL.

V is TRBV28 and J is TRBJ1-1; D gene unclear. The germline V gene encodes CDR1 MDHEN and CDR2 SYDVKM. Trimming took off 1 base at V and 1 base at J, with 7 bases between the two ends. The CDR3 sequence is 14 residues long. CDR3 nucleotides: TGTGCCAGCAGTTTATCCAGGAAGAACACTGAAGCTTTCTTT. This gives the protein CASSLSRKNTEAFF.

The gene calls are TRBV14 and TRBJ2-2, with 14 bases fitting TRBD2. CDR1 SGHDN and CDR2 FVKESK come from the germline V gene. This CDR3 comprises 17 residues. The ends lost 4 bases at V and 6 bases at J; junction bases unmatched: 7. CDR3 residues: CASSPGTSGSSAGELFF. The CDR3 coding sequence is TGTGCCAGCAGCCCGGGGACTAGCGGGAGTAGCGCCGGGGAGCTGTTTTTT.

This clonotype was observed at least ten times. The chain has TRBV7-8 and TRBJ1-6; perhaps TRBD1 as D (6 bases). The V end lost 5 bases, the J end lost 0 bases, and 11 bases lay between the germline ends. The germline V gene has CDR1 SGHVS and CDR2 FQNEAQ. The length of the CDR3 is 16 residues. DNA of the CDR3: TGTGCCAGCAGCGAGGGGGTCTCCTCCTATAATTCACCCCTCCACTTT. This sequence encodes CASSEGVSSYNSPLHF.

About this clonotype: One junction end disagrees with the germline gene, perhaps due to a read error. The rearrangement joins TRBV14 to TRBJ1-3, with D possibly TRBD1 on 5 matching bases. The CDR3 consists of 8 residues. Germline loops: CDR1 SGHDN, CDR2 FVKESK. CDR3 loop: CASSYSGF. The CDR3 DNA reads as TGTGCCAGCAGCTACTCAGGGTTC. Full variable domain (missing parts from reference TRBV14 and TRBJ1-3): EAGVTQFPSHSVIEKGQTVTLRCDPISGHDNLYWYRRVMGKEIKFLLHFVKESKQDESGMPNNRFLAERTGGTYSTLKVQPAELEDSGVYFCASSYSGFGEGSWLTVV.

This clonotype was seen just once. The chain joins TRBV5-1 to TRBJ1-1; unclear D gene. Per the germline V gene, CDR1 is SGHRS and CDR2 is YFSETQ. This CDR3 has 14 residues. V shed 3 bases and J shed 2 bases, with 11 bases lying between them. CDR3 protein: CASSYSASNTEAFF. The CDR3 nucleotides read TGCGCCAGCAGCTATTCAGCCTCAAACACTGAAGCTTTCTTT.

J is TRBJ1-4 and V is TRBV11-2; TRBD1 aligns across 7 bases. CDR1 is SGHAT, CDR2 FQNNGV, per germline. The CDR3 loop spans 14 amino acids. Unmatched junction bases numbered 9, after V lost 5 bases and J lost 9 bases. The CDR3: CASSQGTGDKKLFF. The CDR3 region has the DNA TGTGCCAGCAGCCAGGGTACAGGGGATAAAAAACTGTTTTTT.

This chain connects TRBV24-1 to TRBJ2-5; TRBD2 agrees at 7 bases. J was trimmed by 4 bases and V by 2 bases; bases with no gene match: 9. Germline CDR1 KGHDR, CDR2 SFDVKD. The CDR3 contains 16 residues. CDR3 protein: CATSDYGGRGAETQYF. The CDR3 nucleotides read TGTGCCACCAGTGATTATGGCGGGAGAGGGGCAGAGACCCAGTACTTC.

The genes are TRBV12-3 or TRBV12-4 and TRBJ2-7, with D possibly TRBD2 on 5 matching bases. The V gene lost 8 bases and the J gene lost 5 bases, with 16 bases spanning the gap. The length of the CDR3 is 13 residues. Here the CDR3 reads CASLGETSHEQYF. The CDR3 nucleotides read TGTGCCAGCCTCGGGGAGACAAGCCACGAGCAGTACTTC.

This clonotype appeared a few times. The rearrangement joins TRBV6-5 to TRBJ2-1; D may be TRBD2 (6 bases). Trimming stripped 6 bases from V and 8 bases from J, with 23 bases between. The CDR3 is made up of 16 amino acids. The V gene's germline CDR1 is MNHEY and CDR2 SVGAGI. The CDR3 DNA reads TGTGCCAGCAGCTCATGGGACTTAGGTGGAATGGATGAGCAGTTCTTC. It encodes CASSSWDLGGMDEQFF.

This clonotype was seen just once. The genes are TRBV7-2 and TRBJ2-7, with a possible D match to TRBD1 (6 bases). This CDR3 has 15 residues. In germline, CDR1 is SGHTA, CDR2 FQGNSA. Trimming stripped 3 bases from V and 3 bases from J, with 15 bases between. CDR3 sequence reads: CASSFSPQGSYEQYF. CDR3 coding DNA: TGTGCCAGCAGCTTTTCCCCGCAGGGGAGCTACGAGCAGTACTTC.

The chain links TRBV7-2 to TRBJ1-6; 8 nucleotides agree with TRBD1. The junction had 9 bases not matched to a gene; V was cut back by 5 bases and J by 9 bases. This CDR3 spans 15 amino acids. Germline assignment: CDR1 SGHTA and CDR2 FQGNSA. The CDR3 protein is CASSPRTGQGSPLHF. CDR3 DNA: TGTGCCAGCAGCCCACGGACAGGGCAAGGTTCACCCCTCCACTTT.

This clonotype was counted at least ten times. The V gene is TRBV29-1, the J gene TRBJ1-2; 11 bases are a match to TRBD1. CDR1 and CDR2 (germline): SQVTM, ANQGSEA. This CDR3 region has 13 residues. The ends lost 7 bases at V and 3 bases at J; junction bases unmatched: 4. CDR3 bases: TGCAGCGGTTGGACAGGGGGCGACTATGGCTACACCTTC. Encoded protein: CSGWTGGDYGYTF.

The chain recombines TRBV24-1 with TRBJ1-1; unclear D gene. The CDR3 spans 12 residues. The germline V and J ends were trimmed by 5 bases and 0 bases, with 3 bases remaining between them. The germline CDR1 and CDR2 sequences are KGHDR and SFDVKD. The CDR3 reads CATSGVNTEAFF. The CDR3 coding sequence is TGTGCCACCAGTGGGGTGAACACTGAAGCTTTCTTT.

This clonotype was detected only a few times. This rearrangement joins TRBV20-1 to TRBJ1-2, with D possibly TRBD1 on 6 matching bases. V was clipped by 6 bases and J by 6 bases, with 29 bases between them. This CDR3 spans 17 amino acids. Germline V gene data show CDR1 as DFQATT and CDR2 as SNEGSKA (reference sequence). The CDR3 sequence: CSALGHRDTSGDDGYTF. CDR3 nucleotides: TGCAGTGCCCTAGGGCACCGGGACACTTCCGGGGACGATGGCTACACCTTC.